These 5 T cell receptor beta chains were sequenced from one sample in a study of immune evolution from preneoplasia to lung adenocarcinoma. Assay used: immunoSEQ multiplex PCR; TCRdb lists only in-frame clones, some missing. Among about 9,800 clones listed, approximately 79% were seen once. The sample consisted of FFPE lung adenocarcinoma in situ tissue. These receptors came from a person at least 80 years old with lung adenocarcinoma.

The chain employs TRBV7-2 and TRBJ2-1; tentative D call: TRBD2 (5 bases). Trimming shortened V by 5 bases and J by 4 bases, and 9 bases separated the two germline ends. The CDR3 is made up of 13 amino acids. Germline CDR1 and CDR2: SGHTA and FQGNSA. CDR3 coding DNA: TGTGCCAGCAGCCACGGACTGTACAATGAGCAGTTCTTC. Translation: CASSHGLYNEQFF.

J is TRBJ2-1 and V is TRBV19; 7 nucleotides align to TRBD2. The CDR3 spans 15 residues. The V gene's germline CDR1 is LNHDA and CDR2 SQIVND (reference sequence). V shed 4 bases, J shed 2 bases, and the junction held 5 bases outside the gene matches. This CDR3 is CASSRGRGTYNEQFF. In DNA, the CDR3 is TGTGCCAGTAGTAGAGGGCGGGGGACCTACAATGAGCAGTTCTTC.

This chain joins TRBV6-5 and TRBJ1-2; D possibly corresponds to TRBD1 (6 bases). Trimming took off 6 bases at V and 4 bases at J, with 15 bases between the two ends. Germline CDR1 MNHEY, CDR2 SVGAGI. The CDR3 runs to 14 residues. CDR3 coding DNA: TGTGCCAGCAGCCCCCCTGGGGGCGGCTATGGCTACACCTTC. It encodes CASSPPGGGYGYTF.

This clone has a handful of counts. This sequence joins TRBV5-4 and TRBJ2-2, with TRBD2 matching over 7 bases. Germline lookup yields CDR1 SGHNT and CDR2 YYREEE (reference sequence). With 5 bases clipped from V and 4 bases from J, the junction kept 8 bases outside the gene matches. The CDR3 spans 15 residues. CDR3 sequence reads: CASSPGLGLTGELFF. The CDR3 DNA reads TGTGCCAGCAGTCCCGGACTAGGGCTCACCGGGGAGCTGTTTTTT.

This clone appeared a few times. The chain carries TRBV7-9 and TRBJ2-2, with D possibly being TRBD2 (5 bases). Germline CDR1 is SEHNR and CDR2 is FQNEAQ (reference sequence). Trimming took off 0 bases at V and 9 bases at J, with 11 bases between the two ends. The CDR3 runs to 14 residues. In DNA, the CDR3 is TGTGCCAGCAGCTTAGCCGCGGGTATTCGGGAGCTGTTTTTT. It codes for CASSLAAGIRELFF.